This T cell receptor (beta chain) was obtained from a study of shared clonotypes between healthy human individuals. The investigators split CD4+ cells into a CD45RA+ naive subset and a CD45RA-negative memory subset. Generated by immunoSEQ multiplex PCR, the TCRdb table keeps only in-frame clones and is missing some. The table lists more than 500,000 clones, 95% to 96% of them singletons. V lost 0 bases and J lost 7, with 14 bases in between. CDR3 size: 16 residues. Germline CDR1 is SGDLS and CDR2 is YYNGEE. The TCR comes from a woman under 40 in good health. This chain connects TRBV9 to TRBJ1-6; D perhaps matches TRBD1 (5 bases). Input material: naive CD4+ T cells sorted from blood. Subset described: CD45RA+ positively selected. In DNA, the CDR3 is TGTGCCAGCAGCGTAGCTCTCGGGACGGTAAATTCACCCCTCCACTTT. This encodes CASSVALGTVNSPLHF.